This is a list of T cell receptor beta chains from one sample in a study of T cells in Graves' hyperthyroidism and ophthalmopathy. One entry per CDR3 protein results from TCRdb running MiXCR on the multiplex PCR reads. The profile shows roughly 740,000 distinct CDR3 sequences, roughly 15% of them singletons. Sequenced material: blood. The receptors stem from a man aged 18-30 years with Graves' hyperthyroidism. CDR3s include the opening cysteine and the closing phenylalanine or tryptophan. The order of the fields is clone size, J gene, D gene, V gene, CDR3 protein, CDR3 DNA. D genes are given only for firm matches. Clone size is shown for a subset of rows, as once, few, many or a class of expanded clone.

>many|TRBJ2-3|NA|TRBV20-1
CSAKPGPGADTQYF
TGCAGTGCTAAACCGGGACCGGGCGCAGATACGCAGTATTTT
>NA|TRBJ2-7|NA|TRBV19
CASSIGGAYEQYF
TGTGCCAGTAGTATTGGAGGGGCCTACGAGCAGTACTTC
>few|TRBJ1-1|NA|TRBV27
CASSLGPNTEVFF
TGTGCCAGCAGTTTAGGGCCGAACACTGAAGTTTTCTTT
>NA|TRBJ2-2|NA|TRBV10-3
CAIRGIGELFF
TGTGCCATCAGAGGGATCGGGGAGCTGTTTTTT
>NA|TRBJ1-1|NA|TRBV5-1
CASSASGKSTEAFF
TGCGCCAGCAGCGCCTCAGGGAAGAGCACTGAAGCTTTCTTT
>few|TRBJ2-1|NA|TRBV11-2
CASSWDRDGNYRLYNEQFF
TGTGCCAGCAGCTGGGACCGGGACGGCAACTATAGGCTCTACAATGAGCAGTTCTTC
>many|TRBJ2-1|NA|TRBV7-8
CASSFSGGPRHQFF
TGTGCCAGCAGCTTTAGTGGGGGCCCCAGGCATCAGTTCTTC
>many|TRBJ1-6|TRBD1|TRBV2
CASSRQGIDNSPLHF
TGTGCCAGCAGTAGACAGGGAATTGACAATTCACCCCTCCACTTT
>NA|TRBJ2-7|NA|TRBV30
CAWAVGQDRYEQYF
TGTGCCTGGGCCGTCGGGCAGGACCGTTACGAGCAGTACTTC
>few|TRBJ1-4|NA|TRBV20-1
CSARRTDEKLFF
TGCAGTGCTAGACGGACAGATGAAAAACTGTTTTTT
>NA|TRBJ2-4|NA|TRBV10-1
CATEQIKTLAKNIQYF
TGCGCCACCGAACAGATAAAGACGCTAGCCAAAAACATTCAGTACTTC
>few|TRBJ2-1|NA|TRBV18
CASSPPAVNPAGNEQFF
TGTGCCAGCTCACCACCAGCTGTCAACCCTGCAGGGAATGAGCAGTTCTTC
>many|TRBJ2-5|NA|TRBV30
CAWSSWGPETQYF
TGTGCCTGGAGTTCTTGGGGCCCAGAGACCCAGTACTTC
>NA|TRBJ1-2|NA|TRBV20-1
CSARDSQEHYGYTF
TGCAGTGCTAGAGATTCACAGGAACACTATGGCTACACCTTC
>many|TRBJ2-1|NA|TRBV28
CASSTGWGNNEQFF
TGTGCCAGCAGTACGGGTTGGGGGAACAATGAGCAGTTCTTC
>NA|TRBJ1-1|NA|TRBV14
CASSQEVSRADAFF
TGTGCCAGCAGCCAAGAAGTCAGCAGGGCCGACGCTTTCTTT
>many|TRBJ2-3|TRBD2|TRBV5-5
CASSLTSALDTQYF
TGTGCCAGCAGCCTTACTAGCGCATTAGATACGCAGTATTTT
>many|TRBJ2-1|TRBD1|TRBV7-2
CASSKDRDSSYNEQFF
TGTGCCAGCAGCAAAGACCGGGACAGCTCCTACAATGAGCAGTTCTTC
>NA|TRBJ1-1|TRBD1|TRBV5-4
CASSPTQGAGYTEAFF
TGTGCCAGCAGCCCTACCCAGGGGGCAGGGTACACTGAAGCTTTCTTT
>NA|TRBJ2-7|NA|TRBV12-5
CASARAGDDEQYF
TGTGCTAGTGCCCGTGCGGGTGACGACGAGCAGTACTTC
>few|TRBJ2-7|TRBD2|TRBV20-1
CSAREPAGAYEQYF
TGCAGTGCTAGAGAGCCAGCGGGAGCCTACGAGCAGTACTTC
>NA|TRBJ1-2|NA|TRBV19
CASSRSPFPYYGYTF
TGTGCCAGTAGTAGGAGTCCCTTTCCCTACTATGGCTACACCTTC
>many|TRBJ2-7|NA|TRBV28
CAITAPGLYEQYF
TGTGCGATCACGGCCCCCGGCCTATACGAGCAGTACTTC
>many|TRBJ1-2|TRBD1|TRBV6-1
CASSEEANRGYGYTF
TGTGCCAGCAGTGAAGAGGCGAACAGGGGATACGGCTACACCTTC
>many|TRBJ2-7|NA|TRBV11-2
CASSPGLHYEQYF
TGTGCCAGCAGCCCAGGACTCCACTACGAGCAGTACTTC
>many|TRBJ1-5|NA|TRBV30
CAWSSGMRNQPQHF
TGTGCCTGGAGTTCTGGGATGCGCAATCAGCCCCAGCATTTT
>few|TRBJ2-1|NA|TRBV7-7
CASRAPYEQFF
TGTGCTAGCAGGGCCCCCTATGAGCAGTTCTTC
>many|TRBJ2-5|TRBD2|TRBV20-1
CSARGLAVQETQYF
TGCAGTGCCCGGGGACTAGCGGTACAAGAGACCCAGTACTTC
>many|TRBJ1-1|NA|TRBV3-1
CASSLRDGRAEAFF
TGTGCCAGCAGCCTCCGGGACGGGAGGGCTGAAGCTTTCTTT